This T cell receptor beta chain was recorded in a study of cytomegalovirus exposure and HLA in healthy donors. This clone showed up just a few times. Its specificity is not known. Other nucleotide sequences from this sample produce the same CDR3. Findings and caveats of the study: Analysis performed later showed TCR beta chains linked to HLA being more clonally expanded than equally common others. Being productive about 87% or about 30% of the time was typical of most TCR beta V segments in an earlier analysis.

Germline CDR1 reads SGHTS; CDR2 reads YDEGEE. The CDR3 loop spans 15 amino acids. Losses at the gene ends were 2 bases for V and 4 bases for J; bases not matched to a gene: 4. Primers included in the PCR were 60 Vbeta and 13 Jbeta primers. Original analysis: Later work found tens of millions of unique TCR beta chains, with roughly 11 million shared. Measured with immunoSEQ multiplex PCR; TCRdb has only the in-frame clones, and not every one. The V and J calls and clone size were taken over from that table, and D and trimming were inferred from the DNA. The sample includes more than 110,000 clones, about three quarters of them seen just once.

This chain joins TRBV5-8 and TRBJ2-1; 9 bases line up with TRBD2. The sequenced material came from PBMCs. This clonotype was obtained from a male donor in good health and CMV-seropositive. The CDR3 spells CASSLGLAGYNEQFF. As DNA, the CDR3 is TGTGCCAGCAGCTTAGGGCTAGCGGGGTACAATGAGCAGTTCTTC.